A selection of T cell receptor beta chains follows, all from one sample in a study of blood T cell repertoires in COVID-19. Only in-frame clones appear in the TCRdb table, and some are missing; sequencing was by immunoSEQ multiplex PCR. This sample carries around 50,000 clones, over 80% of them seen once, and the ten largest clones take roughly 50%. The sample comprised peripheral blood. The receptor set was obtained from a man between 65 and 80 years old with acute or convalescent COVID-19. Each CDR3 is given with its conserved first and last residue. The D gene is left open where the match is weak. Not all rows give a size; the values are once, few, many and, for expanded clones, a class.

CDR3 protein,CDR3 DNA,V gene,clone size,J gene,D gene
CASSWGLPQGDSPLHF,TGTGCCAGCAGCTGGGGCCTTCCCCAGGGGGATTCACCCCTCCACTTT,TRBV5-6,NA,TRBJ1-6,TRBD1
CASSLYTGYEQYF,TGTGCCAGCAGTTTATACACAGGATACGAGCAGTACTTC,TRBV28,NA,TRBJ2-7,NA
CASSSRSRGNTGELFF,TGCGCCAGCAGCTCTAGATCACGGGGGAACACCGGGGAGCTGTTTTTT,TRBV5-1,NA,TRBJ2-2,NA
CASSLDPGEELFF,TGTGCCAGCAGCTTAGATCCCGGTGAGGAACTGTTTTTT,TRBV11-3,NA,TRBJ1-4,NA
CASSLDLPSQGASTEAFF,TGCGCCAGCAGCTTGGACCTTCCCTCACAGGGTGCGAGCACTGAAGCTTTCTTT,TRBV5-1,NA,TRBJ1-1,NA
CASSYGGTTTSGRFLYEQYF,TGTGCCAGCAGTTACGGGGGGACCACGACTAGCGGGAGGTTTTTGTACGAGCAGTACTTC,TRBV6-2/TRBV6-3,NA,TRBJ2-7,TRBD2
CASSFGAVGSYGYTF,TGTGCCAGCAGTTTTGGGGCAGTGGGTTCCTATGGCTACACCTTC,TRBV7-2,NA,TRBJ1-2,NA
CASSLARGLAASYEQYF,TGTGCCAGCAGCTTAGCGAGGGGACTAGCGGCCTCCTACGAGCAGTACTTC,TRBV7-2,NA,TRBJ2-7,TRBD2
CASSPAGHGFPDTQYF,TGTGCCAGCTCACCCGCGGGGCACGGGTTTCCAGATACGCAGTATTTT,TRBV18,NA,TRBJ2-3,NA
CASSSQTGTGGSGSRSDTQYF,TGCGCCAGCAGCTCACAAACCGGGACAGGGGGTAGCGGGAGTCGCTCAGATACGCAGTATTTT,TRBV5-1,NA,TRBJ2-3,TRBD1
CASSLSTLSNEKLFF,TGCGCCAGCAGCTTGAGTACTTTGAGTAATGAAAAACTGTTTTTT,TRBV5-1,once,TRBJ1-4,NA
CATSDGGTAETQYF,TGTGCCACCAGTGATGGAGGGACAGCGGAGACCCAGTACTTC,TRBV24-1,NA,TRBJ2-5,NA
CASSLVAGWSTEAFF,TGTGCCAGCAGTTTAGTGGCAGGGTGGTCCACTGAAGCTTTCTTT,TRBV28,NA,TRBJ1-1,NA
CASSPEANTEAFF,TGTGCCAGCTCACCAGAGGCAAACACTGAAGCTTTCTTT,TRBV18,NA,TRBJ1-1,NA
CASSQQGAWETQYF,TGCGCCAGCAGCCAACAGGGGGCATGGGAGACCCAGTACTTC,TRBV5-1,NA,TRBJ2-5,TRBD1
CASSLGQGSYTEAFF,TGCGCCAGCAGCTTGGGTCAGGGTAGCTACACTGAAGCTTTCTTT,TRBV5-1,NA,TRBJ1-1,NA
CASTQGRTGERGEQFF,TGTGCCAGTACCCAGGGTCGGACAGGGGAACGTGGTGAGCAGTTCTTC,TRBV19,NA,TRBJ2-1,TRBD1
CASSLAGSETGELFF,TGCGCCAGCAGCTTGGCCGGGAGTGAAACCGGGGAGCTGTTTTTT,TRBV5-1,once,TRBJ2-2,NA
CASSLPREPYEQYF,TGTGCCAGCAGCTTACCCCGGGAACCTTACGAGCAGTACTTC,TRBV7-2,NA,TRBJ2-7,NA
CASSLDSGGNTEAFF,TGTGCCAGCAGCTTAGATTCAGGGGGGAACACTGAAGCTTTCTTT,TRBV7-2,NA,TRBJ1-1,TRBD1
CASSANRARGANEQFF,TGTGCCAGCAGCGCTAACCGGGCTCGTGGGGCTAATGAGCAGTTCTTC,TRBV7-6,few,TRBJ2-1,NA
CASSLAVNQPQHF,TGTGCCAGCAGTTTGGCCGTTAATCAGCCCCAGCATTTT,TRBV27,NA,TRBJ1-5,NA
CASSLRGGTEAFF,TGCGCCAGCAGCTTGCGGGGGGGCACTGAAGCTTTCTTT,TRBV5-1,NA,TRBJ1-1,NA